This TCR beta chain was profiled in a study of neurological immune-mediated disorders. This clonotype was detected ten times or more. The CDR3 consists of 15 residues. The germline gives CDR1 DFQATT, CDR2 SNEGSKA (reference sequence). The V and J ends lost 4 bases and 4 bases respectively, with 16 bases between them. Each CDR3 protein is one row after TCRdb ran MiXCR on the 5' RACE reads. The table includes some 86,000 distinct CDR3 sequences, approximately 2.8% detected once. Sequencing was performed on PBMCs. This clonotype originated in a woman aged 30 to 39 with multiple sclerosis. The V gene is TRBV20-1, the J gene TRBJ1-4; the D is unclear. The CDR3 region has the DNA TGCAGTGCTAAAGACCCGCGGGCCCGTAATGAAAAACTGTTTTTT. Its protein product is CSAKDPRARNEKLFF.